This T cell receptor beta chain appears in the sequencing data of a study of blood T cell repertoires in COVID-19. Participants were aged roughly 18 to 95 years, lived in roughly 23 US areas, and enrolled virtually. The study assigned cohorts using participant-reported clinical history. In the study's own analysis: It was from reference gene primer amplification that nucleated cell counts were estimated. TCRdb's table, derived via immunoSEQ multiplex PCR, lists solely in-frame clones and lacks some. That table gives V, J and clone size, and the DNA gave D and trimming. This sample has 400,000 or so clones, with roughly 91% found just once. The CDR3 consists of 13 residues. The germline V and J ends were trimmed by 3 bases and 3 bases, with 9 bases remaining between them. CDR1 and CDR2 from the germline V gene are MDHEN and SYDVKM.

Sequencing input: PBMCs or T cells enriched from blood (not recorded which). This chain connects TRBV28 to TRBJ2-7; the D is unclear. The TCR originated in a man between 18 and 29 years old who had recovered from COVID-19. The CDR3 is CASSLGSRYEQYF. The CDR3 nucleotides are TGTGCCAGCAGTTTGGGCAGCCGCTACGAGCAGTACTTC.